The T cell receptor beta chain under discussion was sequenced for a study of shared clonotypes between healthy human individuals (dated by TCRdb to about 2020). With respect to the entire study: The cohort included three men and two women between 18 and 49 years of age. Each donor's leukapheresis produced roughly between roughly 0.94 and 9.5 billion PBMCs. For each donor, CD4 naive and CD4 memory were each run on three plates, CD8 naive on two plates, and CD8 memory on one plate. Blood TCR repertoires of five healthy adults were deeply sequenced to estimate repertoire size and the extent of clonotype sharing between individuals. Different laboratories and diverse techniques were used to prepare libraries and sequence TCR repertoires, to increase sequencing depth and limit assay-specific biases. Results and caveats for the whole study, not just this receptor: Compared with non-shared clonotypes, clonotypes shared by all four sorted-subset donors had higher generation probabilities. The small number of donors limited the genetic and exposure-history diversity represented. Naive subsets generally had larger estimated clonotype richness than memory subsets. Incomplete sequencing was indicated by rarefaction of sorted-subset datasets, despite the large sequencing depth. Sampling was restricted to blood, and TCR repertoires in tissue are likely to differ from TCR repertoires in blood. Based on pairwise subsampling, the degree of clonotype sharing among donors was expected to be affected by sequencing depth. About 5% of naive CD4, 3.5% of naive CD8, about 2.5% of memory CD4, and over 0.35% of memory CD8 clonotypes were shared across several donors.

A remark on this clone: This clone's antigen is unknown. Per-base quality was not reported, and no clone a single base away is much larger than it.

Looking up the germline V gene (reference sequence) yields CDR1 SEHNR and CDR2 FQNEAQ. V is pared back by 5 bases and J by 0 bases, with 10 bases lying between the germline termini. Counted from cysteine to phenylalanine, this CDR3 has 15 amino acids. Here the CDR3 DNA is all that survives: 45 bases in frame from base 1. Using the deep immunoSEQ assay, TCR CDR3 regions were amplified from genomic DNA by multiplex PCR. For each cell subset, the extracted genomic DNA was distributed evenly across all wells of several immunoSEQ 96-well plates, and each plate served as one replicate. For sorted subsets, each replicate PCR was loaded with roughly 0.2 ug genomic DNA, equivalent to roughly 30,000 T cell genomes. Purified libraries were quantified with a Qubit 3.0 fluorometer, sized on a Bioanalyzer 2100, and re-quantified with the KAPA Library Quantification kit. Every immunoSEQ 96-well plate was sequenced on a dedicated single-read 150-cycle Illumina NextSeq 550 flow cell. The source study handled its data this way. The immunoSEQ output contained only junctional sequences without quality scores, so filtering could not match that applied to full-length reads. Sequences were annotated with PyIR, a Python wrapper for IgBLAST v1.9, using IMGT germline references to assign V/J genes and CDR3. Reads with weak V/J assignments (E-value above 1e-6), missing CDR3, stop codons, out-of-frame junctions, or ambiguous translated residues were removed. V3J clonotypes were defined as sequences sharing an identical inferred V gene, J gene, and CDR3 amino acid sequence. Percentage overlap between repertoires was calculated by dividing the number of shared unique clonotypes by the size of the smaller repertoire. RTK rarefaction, the Chao1 estimator, and Recon v2.1 estimates of unobserved clonotypes were used to assess repertoire richness. Generation probabilities for all TCRbeta clonotypes obtained by the gDNA method from a few donors were computed using OLGA. Sourced from immuneACCESS, this table was stored by TCRdb with only in-frame sequences that have V and J called. A share of the clones is absent; for the studies checked, an unresolved V gene accounts for under half, and the remainder has no known explanation. V and J calls and clone size are as listed in that table; D and trimming were resolved from the DNA. The sample profile shows roughly 680,000 clones; just under 75% of them were found once. Under 2% of the sample is held by the ten biggest clonotypes.

Healthy HIV-negative adults with no recently reported acute infections or vaccinations were included as donors. Every donor was a Caucasian adult residing in Nashville, Tennessee, USA. CD4+ T cells were enriched through magnetic negative selection, after which naive cells were positively selected on CD45RA and the remaining negative fraction served as the memory subset. After blood collection by leukapheresis, PBMCs were isolated using Ficoll-Histopaque density gradient centrifugation and then cryopreserved in the vapor phase of liquid nitrogen. Purity and quantity of every magnetically sorted T cell population were checked by analytical flow cytometry. Each sorted fraction had its genomic DNA isolated and then quantified by UV absorbance on a Nanodrop 2000c.

The TCR was taken from a woman between 25 and 40 years old in good health. Sequenced sample: memory CD4+ T cells sorted from blood. Explained via the paper, the cell subset or site label denotes: CD45RA-negative fraction. The chain joins TRBV7-9 to TRBJ1-4, with TRBD1 tentatively as D gene (5 bases match). The CDR3 amino acid sequence is: CASSPGDSTNEKLFF. The DNA sequence is TGTGCCAGCAGCCCGGGGGACTCAACTAATGAAAAACTGTTTTTT.